Listed below are T cell receptor beta chains from one sample, sequenced in a study of CD8+CD57+ T cells in acquired aplastic anemia. Via MiXCR, TCRdb re-called the reads, giving one row per CDR3 protein. The profile shows about 81,000 distinct CDR3 sequences, approximately 45% of them singletons. The specimen sequenced was sorted CD4+, CD8+, or CD8+CD57+ T cells (not recorded which) from PBMCs. The receptors derive from a human donor in good health, serving as a control. Both conserved end residues are part of each CDR3. The order of the fields is D gene, V gene, J gene, CDR3 protein. The D gene is left open where the match is weak.

>-|TRBV20-1|TRBJ2-7
CSARDNQGTYEQYF
>-|TRBV20-1|TRBJ1-2
CSASSEGGANYGYTF
>-|TRBV2|TRBJ1-5
CASSEEFGVSAQHF
>-|TRBV15|TRBJ2-1
CATSRDRDNEQFF
>TRBD1|TRBV11-1|TRBJ1-5
CASSLAGQYSNQPQHF
>-|TRBV18|TRBJ1-3
CASSQGGGLVNTIYF
>-|TRBV20-1|TRBJ2-7
CSALEGTRYEQYF
>-|TRBV28|TRBJ1-3
CASRIQGTGNTIYF
>-|TRBV7-2|TRBJ2-7
CASSLRGTAYEQYF
>-|TRBV11-1|TRBJ2-7
CASSSTIDTPTYEQYF
>TRBD2|TRBV7-6|TRBJ2-7
CASTLLAGSYEQYF
>TRBD1|TRBV20-1|TRBJ1-2
CSATPGQGTYGYTF
>TRBD1|TRBV6-1|TRBJ1-6
CASTPDRETSPLHF
>-|TRBV10-3|TRBJ1-3
CAISESRDGHSGNTIYF
>TRBD1|TRBV6-1|TRBJ1-1
CASSGLDRGITEAFF
>TRBD1|TRBV24-1|TRBJ1-2
CATSDTGTGYGYTF
>-|TRBV12-3/TRBV12-4|TRBJ2-5
CASSLGGGQETQYF
>-|TRBV13|TRBJ1-5
CASSLGNNQPQHF
>-|TRBV19|TRBJ1-2
CASSSRSKDYGYTF
>TRBD2|TRBV9|TRBJ2-3
CASSVAPSGGLDTQYF
>-|TRBV15|TRBJ2-6
CATSRDHSGANVLTF
>TRBD1|TRBV30|TRBJ1-2
CAWSAGTGGGYTF
>-|TRBV10-3|TRBJ2-1
CAISDPEGNSYNEQFF
>TRBD1|TRBV7-9|TRBJ1-4
CASSPQGGNEKLFF
>TRBD1|TRBV27|TRBJ2-7
CASSLSPGTGVVYEQYF
>-|TRBV7-6|TRBJ2-1
CASVEGGGDEQFF
>-|TRBV6-2/TRBV6-3|TRBJ2-3
CASSQWGNTDTQYF
>TRBD1|TRBV11-2|TRBJ1-2
CASSLVAGTGDGYTF
>TRBD2|TRBV25-1|TRBJ2-3
CASSVSGGAGILTDTQYF
>-|TRBV5-5|TRBJ1-1
CASTTGAEAFF
>-|TRBV19|TRBJ1-2
CASTPYPGSFILGYTF
>TRBD2|TRBV7-2|TRBJ2-2
CASSLEAGDTGELFF
>-|TRBV10-1|TRBJ2-7
CASARFESYEQYF
>TRBD1|TRBV9|TRBJ2-3
CASSTQQGEGTDTQYF
>-|TRBV2|TRBJ1-5
CASSEGVYSNQPQHF
>-|TRBV28|TRBJ1-5
CASSFPDSNQPQHF
>-|TRBV24-1|TRBJ1-5
CATQVASNQPQHF
>-|TRBV29-1|TRBJ2-3
CSVERDRLYF
>TRBD1|TRBV4-3|TRBJ1-2
CASSHGNRGGYGYTF
>-|TRBV7-9|TRBJ2-7
CASSPTDYEQYF
>-|TRBV19|TRBJ1-4
CASSPTGTNEKLFF
>TRBD1|TRBV29-1|TRBJ1-4
CSVAPGQGRSGLFF
>TRBD1|TRBV20-1|TRBJ2-7
CSVLPRDREYEQYF
>TRBD1|TRBV15|TRBJ1-2
CATSITGAGNTF
>-|TRBV27|TRBJ2-7
CASSSGDTYAQYF
>-|TRBV9|TRBJ1-1
CASSDGPPGTEAFF
>-|TRBV2|TRBJ1-1
CASSEGTTNTEAFF
>-|TRBV4-1|TRBJ2-7
CASSHGGRDEQYF
>-|TRBV7-6|TRBJ2-5
CASNSMEETQYF
>TRBD2|TRBV7-9|TRBJ2-5
CASSSLAGGAETQYF
>-|TRBV9|TRBJ1-1
CASSVGGGENTEAFF
>TRBD1|TRBV2|TRBJ1-2
CASSEPDRGTLEGYTF
>-|TRBV11-2|TRBJ2-1
CASSLGGQVGNEQFF
>-|TRBV7-2|TRBJ1-1
CASSPSRTEAFF